The text below deals with one T cell receptor beta chain. This clone was detected once. This receptor's antigen is unknown. Base qualities are not recorded, but no much larger clone differs from it by a single base. The data were taken from a study of T cell changes during pregnancy in multiple sclerosis (dated by TCRdb to between 2018 and 2021). Describing the broader study: The study examined how the T cell repertoire changed over the course of pregnancy in women with multiple sclerosis.

The library relied on the immunoSEQ multiplex PCR assay. Entries here come from immuneACCESS through TCRdb and include only in-frame sequences with V and J called. Some clones fail to appear in such tables; in the studies checked, an unresolved V gene covers under half of the shortfall, and the cause of the remainder is unknown. In this sample the table shows about 36,000 clones, 93% of which occur a single time. The top ten hold 0.41% of the sample. Taken from cysteine to phenylalanine, the CDR3 has 11 residues. Of all the DNA, just the CDR3 is kept, 33 bases in frame from base 1. CDR1 and CDR2 (MDHEN, SYDVKM) derive from the germline V gene. V is cut by 6 bases and J by 8 bases, and the space between the germline ends is 8 bases.

Sequences were derived from CD4+ T cells from peripheral blood mononuclear cells, sampled in the first trimester of pregnancy. The V and J genes are TRBV28 and TRBJ1-5; a confident D gene designation cannot be given. This TCR derives from a female donor with multiple sclerosis, enrolled in a pregnancy study. The DNA is TGTGCCAGCAGCTTGGTAGAGCCCCAGCATTTT. This gives the protein CASSLVEPQHF.